The 12 T cell receptor beta chains in this list originate from one sample, sequenced in a study of shared clonotypes between healthy human individuals. Libraries were prepared by immunoSEQ multiplex PCR; TCRdb keeps only in-frame clonotypes and omits some of them. The top ten hold 0.37% of the sample, which has roughly 2,300,000 clones, about 90% seen once. The source material was naive CD4+ T cells from PBMCs. As for subset: CD45RA+ positively selected. Receptors originate from a man younger than 35 in good health. Some clones in this sample may be carry-over from other donors' samples.

This rearrangement joins TRBV5-5 to TRBJ2-6; 7 nucleotides align to TRBD1. After removal of 3 bases from V and 1 base from J, the junction contained 4 bases not matched to a gene. This CDR3 is 16 amino acids long. Per the germline V gene, CDR1 is SGHKS and CDR2 is YYEKEE (reference sequence). The chain's CDR3 is CASSSTGTSGANVLTF. The CDR3 DNA is TGTGCCAGCAGCTCGACAGGGACGTCTGGGGCCAACGTCCTGACTTTC. The full variable domain, with the rest looked up from reference TRBV5-5 and TRBJ2-6, is DAGVTQSPTHLIKTRGQQVTLRCSPISGHKSVSWYQQVLGQGPQFIFQYYEKEERGRGNFPDRFSARQFPNYSSELNVNALLLGDSALYLCASSSTGTSGANVLTFGAGSRLTVL.

V usage is TRBV27 and J usage is TRBJ1-2; TRBD1 matches at 9 bases. The J segment lost 1 base and the V segment lost 7 bases, leaving 13 bases of the junction unmatched. Germline V lookup: CDR1 MNHEY, CDR2 SMNVEV (reference sequence). CDR3 length: 17 amino acids. The CDR3 sequence: CASTLKGTGTSNYGYTF. The CDR3 DNA reads as TGTGCCAGCACCCTAAAGGGGACAGGGACCAGTAACTATGGCTACACCTTC.

This chain uses TRBV28 with TRBJ2-7; 8 bases fit TRBD2. This CDR3 spans 13 amino acids. The junction had 4 bases not matched to a gene; V was cut back by 4 bases and J by 5 bases. Germline loops: CDR1 MDHEN, CDR2 SYDVKM. The CDR3 region has the DNA TGTGCCAGCAGTTCCATCGGGGGGGACGAGCAGTACTTC. Protein: CASSSIGGDEQYF. The entire variable domain, with the rest obtained from reference TRBV28 and TRBJ2-7, is as follows: DVKVTQSSRYLVKRTGEKVFLECVQDMDHENMFWYRQDPGLGLRLIYFSYDVKMKEKGDIPEGYSVSREKKERFSLILESASTNQTSMYLCASSSIGGDEQYFGPGTRLTVT.

The V gene is TRBV5-1, the J gene TRBJ1-2; D gene ambiguous. Trimming took off 3 bases at V and 6 bases at J, with 18 bases between the two ends. Looked up from germline, CDR1 is SGHRS and CDR2 is YFSETQ. CDR3 size: 15 residues. DNA for the CDR3: TGCGCCAGCAGCTCTCCACGCCAACCTGGCAATGGCTACACCTTC. Translation: CASSSPRQPGNGYTF.

Comments on this clone: No DNA is shown, since the ends of the CDR3 on it are uncertain; the CDR3 is the one TCRdb lists. This chain joins TRBV28 and TRBJ2-2. Germline values: CDR1 MDHEN, CDR2 SYDVKM. The CDR3 length is 15 residues, termini included. The CDR3: CASSSGQANTGELFF.

This chain joins TRBV28 and TRBJ1-5, with TRBD1 as a possible D gene (5 bases). The V gene's germline CDR1 is MDHEN and CDR2 SYDVKM. The CDR3 length is 17 residues. Trimming cost V 2 bases and J 1 base, with 15 bases left between them. CDR3 bases: TGTGCCAGCAGTTTAGGGGGGGGTAGAAAGAGCAATCAGCCCCAGCATTTT. This translates into CASSLGGGRKSNQPQHF. Filled out from reference TRBV28 and TRBJ1-5, the complete variable domain reads DVKVTQSSRYLVKRTGEKVFLECVQDMDHENMFWYRQDPGLGLRLIYFSYDVKMKEKGDIPEGYSVSREKKERFSLILESASTNQTSMYLCASSLGGGRKSNQPQHFGDGTRLSIL.

This clone has a handful of counts. The V and J genes are TRBV7-2 and TRBJ1-1; no reliable D call. CDR1 and CDR2 from the germline V gene are SGHTA and FQGNSA. The CDR3 runs 12 residues. Between the trimmed V and J ends, which lost 2 bases and 8 bases, there was a span of 9 bases. DNA for the CDR3: TGTGCCAGCAGCTTATCTCGGCTCGAAGCTTTCTTT. Amino acid sequence: CASSLSRLEAFF.

The gene calls are TRBV19 and TRBJ1-2; TRBD1 agrees at 9 bases. With 5 bases clipped from V and 2 bases from J, the junction kept 12 bases outside the gene matches. Germline CDR1 and CDR2: LNHDA and SQIVND (reference sequence). CDR3 length: 17 amino acids. In DNA, the CDR3 is TGTGCCAGTAGTCCCTACAGGGGGCAGAGTCGAAACTATGGCTACACCTTC. It codes for CASSPYRGQSRNYGYTF.

This chain links TRBV9 with TRBJ1-2, with D hard to call. Germline CDR1 is SGDLS and CDR2 is YYNGEE. The CDR3 runs to 19 residues. With 0 bases removed from V and 0 bases from J, the gap between germline ends came to 21 bases. The CDR3 nucleotides read TGTGCCAGCAGCGTAGCTACCCGAGGTTTCGGCGGAACTAACTATGGCTACACCTTC. It is translated as CASSVATRGFGGTNYGYTF.

The J gene is TRBJ1-1, the V gene TRBV28; D uncertain. CDR3 size: 12 residues. The germline V and J ends were trimmed by 6 bases and 9 bases, with 14 bases remaining between them. The germline CDR1 and CDR2 sequences are MDHEN and SYDVKM. CDR3 protein: CASSRRAYQAFF. The CDR3 coding sequence is TGTGCCAGCAGCCGCCGGGCCTACCAAGCTTTCTTT.

This chain connects TRBV7-2 to TRBJ1-2, with D unresolved. The CDR3 totals 14 residues. V lost 5 bases and J 4 bases, leaving 14 bases between the germline ends. Per the germline V gene, CDR1 is SGHTA and CDR2 is FQGNSA. The CDR3 here is CASSPVFGGYGYTF. In nucleotides, the CDR3 is TGTGCCAGCAGCCCTGTTTTTGGCGGCTATGGCTACACCTTC.

A remark on this clone: One junction end does not reproduce the germline sequence, and a read error may be involved. The genes are TRBV6-5 and TRBJ1-1; TRBD1 is a possible D gene (5 bases). Germline V CDR1 and CDR2: MNHEY, SVGAGI. CDR3 length: 15 residues. The CDR3 loop is CASSPRLSGNNEAFF. CDR3 DNA: TGTGCCAGCAGTCCCCGTCTATCAGGGAACAATGAAGCTTTCTTT.